The T cell receptor beta chain described here comes from a study of cytomegalovirus exposure and HLA in healthy donors. PCR amplification relied on 60 Vbeta primers (plus 13 Jbeta primers). Produced via immunoSEQ multiplex PCR; TCRdb's table is partial and in-frame only. This sample has approximately 100,000 clones; roughly three quarters occur once, and the top ten carry around 12%. In its sample, this clone was seen a few times. This receptor was identified in a woman aged 40 to 49 in good health and CMV-seropositive. The source material was PBMCs.

The CDR3 spells CAWRGTGSYEQYF. For the CDR3, the DNA is TGTGCCTGGAGGGGGACAGGGAGCTACGAGCAGTACTTC. V and J are TRBV30 and TRBJ2-7; 9 bases map to TRBD1. J was trimmed by 3 bases and V by 3 bases; bases with no gene match: 3. CDR1 is GTSNPN and CDR2 is SVGIG in the germline V gene (reference sequence). This CDR3 is 13 amino acids long. Full variable domain (outside the CDR3, taken from reference TRBV30 and TRBJ2-7): SQTIHQWPATLVQPVGSPLSLECTVEGTSNPNLYWYRQAAGRGLQLLFYSVGIGQISSEVPQNLSASRPQDRQFILSSKKLLLSDSGFYLCAWRGTGSYEQYFGPGTRLTVT.